The next 12 T cell receptor beta chains were all read from a single sample in a study of identical twins. From the 5' RACE reads, TCRdb called clonotypes with MiXCR, one entry per CDR3 protein. The table has some 1,600,000 distinct CDR3 sequences, 32% seen once. The specimen was cord blood. The receptors shown here come from a newborn girl in good health.

The V and J genes are TRBV10-3 and TRBJ2-1; 7 bases are a match to TRBD2. CDR1 is ENHRY and CDR2 is SYGVKD in the germline V gene. CDR3 size: 15 residues. The V and J ends lost 5 bases and 0 bases, in that order; junction bases with no gene match: 4. This chain's CDR3 is CAISKREGSYNEQFF. The CDR3 bases are TGTGCCATCAGTAAGCGGGAAGGCTCCTACAATGAGCAGTTCTTC.

This clonotype showed up just a few times. At one of its ends the junction is not consistent with the germline gene, which may arise from a read error. This chain links TRBV4-2 with TRBJ1-5; 7 bases line up with TRBD1. There are 13 residues in the CDR3. CDR1 is LGHNA, CDR2 YNFKEQ, per germline. The CDR3 here is CASSQDQGGPLHF. The CDR3 DNA is TGTGCCAGCAGCCAAGATCAGGGGGGTCCCCTGCATTTT.

This clonotype was seen only a few times. The chain combines TRBV7-9 with TRBJ1-4; a weak D match, TRBD1 (5 bases). This CDR3 is 15 amino acids long. With 1 base removed from V and 7 bases from J, the gap between germline ends came to 13 bases. CDR1 and CDR2 (germline): SEHNR, FQNEAQ (reference sequence). The CDR3, as DNA: TGTGCCAGCAGCTTAGGAAACAGGCCCCTTGAAAAACTGTTTTTT. Its translation is CASSLGNRPLEKLFF.

The table lists this clonotype with a few counts. This chain joins TRBV7-9 and TRBJ2-7, with unresolved D. The length of the CDR3 is 13 residues. Germline assignment: CDR1 SEHNR and CDR2 FQNEAQ (reference sequence). V was trimmed by 1 base and J by 3 bases, leaving 7 bases between them. This CDR3 is CASSLDGYYEQYF. DNA of the CDR3: TGTGCCAGCAGCTTAGACGGGTACTACGAGCAGTACTTC.

In regard to this clonotype: A junction end diverges from the germline sequence, so it may reflect a read error. The gene calls are TRBV11-2 and TRBJ2-7; D gene uncertain. This CDR3 spans 15 amino acids. In germline, CDR1 is SGHAT, CDR2 FQNNGV. This CDR3 reads CANSLGRLSPYEQYF. DNA for the CDR3: TGTGCCAACAGCTTAGGGCGGTTAAGCCCCTACGAGCAGTACTTC.

The chain is built from TRBV24-1 and TRBJ2-2, with 10 bases aligning to TRBD1. V lost 2 bases and J lost 0; bases outside the gene matches: 2. CDR3 length: 17 residues. CDR1 and CDR2 (germline): KGHDR, SFDVKD. CDR3 loop: CATSDSGTGANTGELFF. In DNA, the CDR3 is TGTGCCACCAGTGATTCGGGGACAGGGGCGAACACCGGGGAGCTGTTTTTT.

V and J are TRBV3-1 and TRBJ2-7, with TRBD2 identical over 9 bases. Germline CDR1 reads LGHDT; CDR2 reads YNNKEL (reference sequence). J lost 2 bases, V lost 0 bases, and 5 bases had no gene match. CDR3 length: 16 residues. CDR3 DNA sequence: TGTGCCAGCAGCCAAGATGGGCGGGGGGGGCCCTACGAGCAGTACTTC. Encoded protein: CASSQDGRGGPYEQYF.

The chain has TRBV6-2 or TRBV6-3 and TRBJ2-1, with D hard to call. The CDR3 loop spans 16 amino acids. The germline CDR1 and CDR2 sequences are MNHEY and SVGEGT. Trimming took 0 bases from V and 0 from J, leaving 9 bases between them. The CDR3 loop reads CASSYSGEVSYNEQFF. The DNA of the CDR3 is TGTGCCAGCAGTTACTCGGGCGAGGTCTCCTACAATGAGCAGTTCTTC.

This clonotype was seen more than once but under ten times. The V call is TRBV2, the J call TRBJ2-3, with TRBD2 matching over 10 bases. J gave up 0 bases and V 2 bases, and 14 bases lay outside the gene matches. Germline V gene sequence: CDR1 SNHLY, CDR2 FYNNEI. The CDR3 length is 20 residues. The DNA of the CDR3 is TGTGCCAGCAGTGAATCAGTGGCTAGCGGGAGTTTCCCTAGCACAGATACGCAGTATTTT. This encodes CASSESVASGSFPSTDTQYF.

The chain uses TRBV5-1 and TRBJ2-3; TRBD2 aligns across 8 bases. With V trimmed by 0 bases and J by 5 bases, 17 bases remained unmatched. CDR3 length: 19 residues. CDR1 SGHRS and CDR2 YFSETQ come from the germline V gene. The CDR3 DNA is TGCGCCAGCAGCTTGGCTCGGGCTGAGATATCCCTAGCGGGAGATACGCAGTATTTT. Residues: CASSLARAEISLAGDTQYF.

The genes are TRBV20-1 and TRBJ2-1, with 14 nucleotides matching TRBD2. V was pared by 6 bases and J by 9 bases, with 7 bases of the junction left unmatched. The CDR3 spans 14 residues. Germline V gene lookup returns CDR1 DFQATT and CDR2 SNEGSKA (reference sequence). The CDR3 loop is CSALGLAGVGEQFF. CDR3 coding DNA: TGCAGTGCCCTGGGACTAGCGGGAGTGGGTGAGCAGTTCTTC.

The rearrangement joins TRBV20-1 to TRBJ2-3, with 7 positions matching TRBD2. From germline, CDR1 is DFQATT and CDR2 SNEGSKA (reference sequence). This CDR3 is 15 amino acids long. The V gene end was trimmed by 3 bases and the J gene end by 4 bases; junction bases not matched to a gene: 10. In DNA form, the CDR3 reads TGCAGTGCTAGCAGGAGGGGAGGGCCCGCAGATACGCAGTATTTT. It specifies CSASRRGGPADTQYF.